Below are 6 T cell receptor beta chains sequenced from a single sample in a study of cytomegalovirus exposure and HLA in healthy donors. Primers for the PCR totalled 60 Vbeta and 13 Jbeta. Generated by immunoSEQ multiplex PCR, the TCRdb table keeps only in-frame clones and is missing some. This sample's table reports 150,000 to 250,000 clones. What was sequenced was PBMCs. These TCRs come from a boy aged 10-17 years in good health and CMV-seronegative.

This CDR3 is CASSLGTEAEAFF. CDR3 bases: TGTGCCAGCAGCTTGGGGACGGAGGCTGAAGCTTTCTTT. J is TRBJ1-1 and V is TRBV5-4; no firm D call. Trimming removed 0 bases at V and 6 bases at J, with 9 bases between. CDR3 length: 13 amino acids. Germline lookup yields CDR1 SGHNT and CDR2 YYREEE (reference sequence).

On this clone: This sample includes further DNA sequences coding for the same CDR3. The rearrangement joins TRBV5-1 to TRBJ1-4, with 8 bases lining up with TRBD1. The CDR3 contains 14 residues. Losses at the gene ends were 3 bases for V and 6 bases for J; bases not matched to a gene: 4. Germline CDR1 is SGHRS and CDR2 is YFSETQ. CDR3 DNA sequence: TGCGCCAGCAGCTACGACAGGGGAGATGAAAAACTGTTTTTT. This encodes CASSYDRGDEKLFF.

This rearrangement joins TRBV5-1 to TRBJ2-3, with D maybe TRBD2 (6 bases). V was trimmed by 0 bases and J by 0 bases, leaving 11 bases between them. Germline lookup yields CDR1 SGHRS and CDR2 YFSETQ. The CDR3 loop spans 16 amino acids. The CDR3 DNA is TGCGCCAGCAGCTTGGTAGGGACTCAGAGCACAGATACGCAGTATTTT. Amino acids: CASSLVGTQSTDTQYF. Looking up the rest from reference TRBV5-1 and TRBJ2-3 gives the full variable domain: KAGVTQTPRYLIKTRGQQVTLSCSPISGHRSVSWYQQTPGQGLQFLFEYFSETQRNKGNFPGRFSGRQFSNSRSEMNVSTLELGDSALYLCASSLVGTQSTDTQYFGPGTRLTVL.

The chain uses TRBV7-9 and TRBJ1-2; no reliable D call. V dropped 3 bases and J dropped 2 bases, with 7 bases sitting between them. The CDR3 covers 13 residues. The germline CDR1 and CDR2 sequences are SEHNR and FQNEAQ (reference sequence). CDR3: CASSLTDNYGYTF. Written as DNA, the CDR3 is TGTGCCAGCAGCTTGACTGACAACTATGGCTACACCTTC.

The chain couples TRBV6-5 to TRBJ2-2; D not certain. Looked up from germline, CDR1 is MNHEY and CDR2 is SVGAGI. The CDR3 has 13 amino acids. Between the trimmed V and J ends, which lost 6 bases and 4 bases, there was a span of 9 bases. CDR3 DNA: TGTGCCAGCAGCCTAGATTCCACCGGGGAGCTGTTTTTT. It translates to CASSLDSTGELFF.

The V gene is TRBV30, the J gene TRBJ1-1; a weak D match, TRBD1 (5 bases). The CDR3 covers 13 residues. From germline, CDR1 is GTSNPN and CDR2 SVGIG (reference sequence). The ends were cut back, 1 base at V and 4 bases at J, with 10 bases in the middle. The CDR3 region is CAWSGSGGTEAFF. In nucleotides, the CDR3 is TGTGCCTGGAGTGGCAGCGGGGGCACTGAAGCTTTCTTT.